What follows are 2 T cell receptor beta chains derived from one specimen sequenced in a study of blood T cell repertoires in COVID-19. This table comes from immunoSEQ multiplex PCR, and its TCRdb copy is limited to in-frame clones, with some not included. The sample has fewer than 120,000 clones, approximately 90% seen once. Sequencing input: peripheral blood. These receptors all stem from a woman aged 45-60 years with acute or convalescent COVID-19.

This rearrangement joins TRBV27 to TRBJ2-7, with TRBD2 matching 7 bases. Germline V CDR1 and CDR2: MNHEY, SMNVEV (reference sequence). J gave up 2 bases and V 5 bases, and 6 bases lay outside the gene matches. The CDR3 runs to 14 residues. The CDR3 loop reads CASSPPGGTYEQYF. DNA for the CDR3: TGTGCCAGCAGTCCCCCGGGGGGAACCTACGAGCAGTACTTC.

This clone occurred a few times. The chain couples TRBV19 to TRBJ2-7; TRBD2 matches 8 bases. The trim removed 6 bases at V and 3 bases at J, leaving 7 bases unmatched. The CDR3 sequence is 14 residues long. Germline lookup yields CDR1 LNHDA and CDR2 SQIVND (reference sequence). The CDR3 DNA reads TGTGCCAGTAGGATCAGCGGGAGTTACTACGAGCAGTACTTC. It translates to CASRISGSYYEQYF.